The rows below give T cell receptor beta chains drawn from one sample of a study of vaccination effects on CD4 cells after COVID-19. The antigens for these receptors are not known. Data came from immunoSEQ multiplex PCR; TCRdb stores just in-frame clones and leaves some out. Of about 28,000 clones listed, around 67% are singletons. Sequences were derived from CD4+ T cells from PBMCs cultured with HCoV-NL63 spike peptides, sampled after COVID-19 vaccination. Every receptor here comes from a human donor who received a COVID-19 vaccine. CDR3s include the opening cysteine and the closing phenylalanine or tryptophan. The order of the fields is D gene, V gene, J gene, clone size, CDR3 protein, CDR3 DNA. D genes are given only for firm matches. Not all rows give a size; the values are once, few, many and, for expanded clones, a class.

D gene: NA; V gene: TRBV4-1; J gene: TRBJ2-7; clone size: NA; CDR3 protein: CASSSGSGSYEQYF; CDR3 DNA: TGCGCCAGCAGCTCTGGGTCTGGGTCCTACGAGCAGTACTTC
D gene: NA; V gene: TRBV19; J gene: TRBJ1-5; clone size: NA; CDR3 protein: CASSPYSNQPQHF; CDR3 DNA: TGTGCCAGTAGTCCCTACTCAAATCAGCCCCAGCATTTT
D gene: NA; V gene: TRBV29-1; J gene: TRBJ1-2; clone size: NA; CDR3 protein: CSVEDTDTRLGGYTF; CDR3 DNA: TGCAGCGTTGAAGATACGGACACCCGCCTTGGTGGCTACACCTTC
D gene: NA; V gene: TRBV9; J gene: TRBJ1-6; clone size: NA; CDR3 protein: CASSVELEVRGSPLHF; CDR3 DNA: TGTGCCAGCAGCGTAGAACTCGAGGTCCGGGGATCACCCCTCCACTTT
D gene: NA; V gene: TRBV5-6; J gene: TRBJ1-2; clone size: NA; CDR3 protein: CASSLQGNFYGYTF; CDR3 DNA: TGTGCCAGCAGCTTGCAGGGAAATTTCTATGGCTACACCTTC
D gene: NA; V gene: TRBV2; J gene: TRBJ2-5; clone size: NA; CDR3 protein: CASRPLDSRETQYF; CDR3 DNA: TGTGCCAGCAGACCCCTAGACAGCCGAGAGACCCAGTACTTC
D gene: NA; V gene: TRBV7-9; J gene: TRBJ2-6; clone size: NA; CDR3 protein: CASSLVQGFSSGANVLTF; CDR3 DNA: TGTGCCAGCAGCTTAGTGCAGGGTTTTTCCTCTGGGGCCAACGTCCTGACTTTC
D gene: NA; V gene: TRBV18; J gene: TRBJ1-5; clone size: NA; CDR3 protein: CASSEVGNQPQHF; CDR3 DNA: TGTGCCAGCTCAGAGGTGGGCAATCAGCCCCAGCATTTT
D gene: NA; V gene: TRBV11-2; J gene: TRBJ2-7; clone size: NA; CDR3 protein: CASSLDSSYEQYF; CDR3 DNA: TGTGCCAGCAGCTTGGACAGCTCCTACGAGCAGTACTTC
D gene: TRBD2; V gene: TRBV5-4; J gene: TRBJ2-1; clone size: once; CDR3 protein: CASSSGTSGGRGNEQFF; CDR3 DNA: TGTGCCAGCAGCTCGGGGACTAGCGGGGGGCGGGGAAATGAGCAGTTCTTC
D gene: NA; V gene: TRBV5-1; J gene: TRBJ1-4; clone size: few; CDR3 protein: CASSLLAAGANEKLFF; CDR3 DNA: TGCGCCAGCAGCTTGTTGGCAGCGGGAGCTAATGAAAAACTGTTTTTT
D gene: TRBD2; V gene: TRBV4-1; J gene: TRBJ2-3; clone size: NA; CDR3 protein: CASSQRGIAGTSDTQYF; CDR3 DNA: TGCGCCAGCAGCCAAAGAGGAATAGCGGGAACTTCAGATACGCAGTATTTT
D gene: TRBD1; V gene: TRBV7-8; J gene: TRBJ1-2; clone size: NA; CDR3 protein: CASSFSRTGVYGYTF; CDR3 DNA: TGTGCCAGCAGCTTTTCCCGGACAGGGGTCTATGGCTACACCTTC
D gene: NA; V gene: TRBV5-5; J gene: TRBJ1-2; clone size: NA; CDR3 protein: CASSLWTEKGYTF; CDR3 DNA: TGTGCCAGCAGCTTGTGGACCGAAAAGGGCTACACCTTC
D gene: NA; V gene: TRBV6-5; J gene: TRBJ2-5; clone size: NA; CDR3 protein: CASTVVHLQETQYF; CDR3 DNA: TGTGCCAGCACCGTGGTCCACCTACAAGAGACCCAGTACTTC
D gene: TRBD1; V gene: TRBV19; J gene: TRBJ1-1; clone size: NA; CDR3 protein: CASSMDRDTEAFF; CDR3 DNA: TGTGCCAGTAGTATGGACAGGGACACTGAAGCTTTCTTT
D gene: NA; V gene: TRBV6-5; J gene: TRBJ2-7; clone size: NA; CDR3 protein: CASTQGFEQYF; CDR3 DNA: TGTGCCAGCACCCAGGGATTCGAGCAGTACTTC
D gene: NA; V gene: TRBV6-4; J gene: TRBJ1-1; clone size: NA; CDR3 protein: CASRITGNTEAFF; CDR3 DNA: TGTGCCAGCAGAATAACAGGGAACACTGAAGCTTTCTTT
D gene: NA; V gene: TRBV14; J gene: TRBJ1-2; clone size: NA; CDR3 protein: CASSQAPRGVSGYTF; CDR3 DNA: TGTGCCAGCAGCCAAGCGCCCCGGGGGGTGAGTGGCTACACCTTC
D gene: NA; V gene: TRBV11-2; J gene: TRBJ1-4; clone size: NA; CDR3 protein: CASSFYGTSEKLFF; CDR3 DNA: TGTGCCAGCAGCTTTTATGGGACAAGTGAAAAACTGTTTTTT